This is a list of T cell receptor beta chains from one sample in a study of OX40 agonist ivuxolimab in advanced cancers. Profiling relied on immunoSEQ multiplex PCR, and the TCRdb table lists in-frame clones only, not all of them. Here the sample spans roughly 99,000 clones, 75% to 95% being singletons. The sample consisted of CD4+ or CD8+ T cells sorted from blood, taken in a trial of the OX40 agonist ivuxolimab. The receptors were sampled from an adult with an advanced solid tumor such as melanoma, head and neck, liver or kidney cancer. Each CDR3 is given with its conserved first and last residue. D genes are given only for firm matches. Clone size appears in some rows only: once, few, many, or a class for an expanded clone.

j_gene | abundance | d_gene | v_gene | CDR3aa | CDR3nt
TRBJ2-2 | . | . | TRBV5-4 | CASSPSGPNTGELFF | TGTGCCAGCAGTCCCTCGGGACCTAACACCGGGGAGCTGTTTTTT
TRBJ2-6 | . | . | TRBV19 | CASSTYSGANVLTF | TGTGCCAGTAGTACTTATTCTGGGGCCAACGTCCTGACTTTC
TRBJ2-7 | . | . | TRBV5-4 | CASSLGGRADSYEQYF | TGTGCCAGCAGCTTGGGTGGTAGGGCCGACTCCTACGAGCAGTACTTC
TRBJ2-1 | . | TRBD1 | TRBV9 | CASSGLQGSSYNEQFF | TGTGCCAGCAGCGGTTTACAGGGGTCCTCCTACAATGAGCAGTTCTTC
TRBJ2-7 | . | TRBD1 | TRBV7-7 | CASSRDSTYEQYF | TGTGCTAGCAGCCGGGACAGTACCTACGAGCAGTACTTC
TRBJ1-1 | . | . | TRBV18 | CASSPDRGSGTEAFF | TGTGCCAGCTCACCAGATCGAGGGTCTGGCACTGAAGCTTTCTTT
TRBJ1-1 | . | TRBD1 | TRBV6-5 | CASSGPGQGAVEAFF | TGTGCCAGCAGCGGACCGGGACAGGGGGCTGTTGAAGCTTTCTTT
TRBJ1-2 | . | . | TRBV6-5 | CASSYGGSGNYGYTF | TGTGCCAGCAGTTATGGTGGCAGCGGTAACTATGGCTACACCTTC
TRBJ1-1 | . | . | TRBV7-6 | CASSSNRDLNTEAFF | TGTGCCAGCAGCTCAAACAGGGATTTGAACACTGAAGCTTTCTTT
TRBJ2-1 | . | . | TRBV5-1 | CASSLNLPRGNEQFF | TGCGCCAGCAGCTTGAATCTGCCTAGAGGCAATGAGCAGTTCTTC
TRBJ1-2 | . | . | TRBV7-2 | CASSLDSLYGYTF | TGTGCCAGCAGCTTGGACAGCCTCTATGGCTACACCTTC
TRBJ1-1 | . | . | TRBV28 | CASTLAGVNTEAFF | TGTGCCAGCACCCTTGCAGGGGTTAACACTGAAGCTTTCTTT
TRBJ2-7 | . | . | TRBV19 | CASSTAQSRNEQYF | TGTGCCAGTAGTACCGCGCAGAGTCGCAACGAGCAGTACTTC
TRBJ2-7 | few | . | TRBV18 | CASSPFRAGSSYEQYF | TGTGCCAGCTCACCATTCAGGGCAGGGAGCTCCTACGAGCAGTACTTC
TRBJ2-3 | . | . | TRBV18 | CASSGSWGNQGQYF | TGTGCCAGCTCAGGATCGTGGGGAAACCAGGGGCAGTATTTT
TRBJ2-4 | . | . | TRBV11-2 | CASSFLANKNIQYF | TGTGCCAGCAGCTTCCTAGCGAACAAAAACATTCAGTACTTC
TRBJ2-3 | . | . | TRBV28 | CASTPGGASTDTQYF | TGTGCCAGCACGCCTGGGGGAGCTAGCACAGATACGCAGTATTTT
TRBJ2-7 | . | TRBD2 | TRBV18 | CASSPNSGGSYEQYF | TGTGCCAGCTCACCGAATAGCGGGGGCTCCTACGAGCAGTACTTC
TRBJ2-1 | . | . | TRBV5-1 | CASSLRTDSYNEQFF | TGCGCCAGCAGCTTGCGGACTGACTCCTACAATGAGCAGTTCTTC
TRBJ2-3 | . | TRBD1 | TRBV9 | CASSVRQGATDTQYF | TGTGCCAGCAGCGTACGACAGGGGGCGACAGATACGCAGTATTTT
TRBJ1-4 | once | . | TRBV11-2 | CASSLVYSGGRTNEKLFF | TGTGCCAGCAGCTTAGTGTACTCCGGGGGTAGGACTAATGAAAAACTGTTTTTT
TRBJ2-1 | . | . | TRBV7-2 | CASSLATRDNEQFF | TGTGCCAGCAGCTTAGCTACTAGGGACAATGAGCAGTTCTTC
TRBJ2-1 | . | . | TRBV18 | CASSPQTGEGYNEQFF | TGTGCCAGCTCACCTCAGACAGGGGAGGGCTACAATGAGCAGTTCTTC
TRBJ2-1 | . | TRBD1 | TRBV19 | CASSIVTAGTGKNEQFF | TGTGCCAGTAGTATAGTTACCGCCGGGACAGGGAAGAATGAGCAGTTCTTC
TRBJ1-5 | . | . | TRBV5-3 | CARSWGFF | TGTGCCAGAAGCTGGGGATTTTTT
TRBJ2-7 | . | . | TRBV15 | CATSRDQQLYEQYF | TGTGCCACCAGCAGAGATCAACAGCTCTACGAGCAGTACTTC
TRBJ1-1 | . | . | TRBV5-5 | CASSAGPALEAFF | TGTGCCAGCAGCGCCGGCCCTGCGCTTGAAGCTTTCTTT
TRBJ2-3 | . | . | TRBV6-1 | CASSVSPESTDTQYF | TGTGCCAGCAGTGTGTCCCCAGAGTCCACAGATACGCAGTATTTT
TRBJ1-2 | . | TRBD1 | TRBV30 | CAWTQTGTNSHYGYTF | TGTGCCTGGACACAGACAGGGACAAATAGCCACTATGGCTACACCTTC
TRBJ2-3 | . | . | TRBV5-8 | CASSFGGIADTQYF | TGTGCCAGCAGCTTTGGGGGGATAGCAGATACGCAGTATTTT
TRBJ2-5 | once | TRBD2 | TRBV30 | CAWSVGLAGTSETQYF | TGTGCCTGGAGTGTAGGTCTAGCGGGAACGTCGGAGACCCAGTACTTC
TRBJ1-2 | . | . | TRBV9 | CASSVASGGEYGYTF | TGTGCCAGCAGCGTAGCCTCCGGAGGGGAATATGGCTACACCTTC
TRBJ2-1 | . | . | TRBV28 | CATSATRYNEQFF | TGTGCCACATCAGCGACCCGCTACAATGAGCAGTTCTTC
TRBJ2-7 | . | . | TRBV28 | CASVGGVADLYEQYF | TGTGCCAGCGTTGGGGGAGTAGCGGACCTCTACGAGCAGTACTTC
TRBJ1-5 | . | TRBD1 | TRBV7-8 | CASSLAGTGNQPQHF | TGTGCCAGCAGCTTAGCCGGGACAGGTAATCAGCCCCAGCATTTT
TRBJ1-4 | . | TRBD1 | TRBV6-5 | CASRETGGINEKLFF | TGTGCCAGCAGGGAAACAGGGGGAATTAATGAAAAACTGTTTTTT
TRBJ1-1 | . | TRBD1 | TRBV4-1 | CASSQGTGTGTEAFF | TGCGCCAGCAGCCAAGGGACAGGCACGGGGACTGAAGCTTTCTTT
TRBJ1-1 | . | . | TRBV27 | CASSLHVKRTEAFF | TGTGCCAGCAGTTTACACGTTAAGAGGACTGAAGCTTTCTTT
TRBJ2-6 | . | . | TRBV19 | CASSIRATIFPGGANVLTF | TGTGCCAGTAGTATCCGTGCAACTATCTTCCCGGGAGGGGCCAACGTCCTGACTTTC
TRBJ2-5 | . | TRBD2 | TRBV18 | CASSLGLAGAEETQYF | TGTGCCAGCTCCCTGGGACTAGCGGGAGCCGAAGAGACCCAGTACTTC
TRBJ1-2 | . | TRBD1 | TRBV7-3 | CASSQSDRSGGYTF | TGTGCCAGCAGCCAGTCGGACAGGTCGGGTGGCTACACCTTC
TRBJ1-5 | . | . | TRBV7-9 | CASSAQDQPQHF | TGTGCCAGCAGCGCCCAAGATCAGCCCCAGCATTTT
TRBJ2-7 | . | TRBD1 | TRBV7-3 | CASSLTGQGAEWQYF | TGTGCCAGCAGCTTAACTGGACAGGGGGCGGAATGGCAGTACTTC
TRBJ2-1 | . | . | TRBV19 | CASSISSYNEQFF | TGTGCCAGTAGTATCAGCTCCTACAATGAGCAGTTCTTC
TRBJ2-7 | . | . | TRBV6-5 | CASSRKIDWYEQYF | TGTGCCAGCAGCCGCAAGATAGACTGGTACGAGCAGTACTTC
TRBJ1-1 | few | TRBD1 | TRBV2 | CASEGQGATEAFF | TGTGCCAGTGAGGGACAGGGGGCAACTGAAGCTTTCTTT